A single sample is the source of the 17 T cell receptor beta chains below, sequenced in a study of blood T cell repertoires in COVID-19. Produced via immunoSEQ multiplex PCR; TCRdb's table is partial and in-frame only. Of 200,000 to 250,000 clones in the sample, 92% are singletons; the top ten hold 0.82%. Sequenced input: peripheral blood. These receptors all come from a man in his sixties with COVID-19, enrolled during active disease.

The chain links TRBV2 to TRBJ1-5, with TRBD1 matching 7 bases. CDR1 and CDR2 (germline): SNHLY, FYNNEI. Trimming removed 6 bases from V and 1 base from J; junction bases left unmatched: 6. The CDR3 runs 15 residues. The CDR3 region is CASRIGQASNQPQHF. CDR3 nucleotides: TGTGCCAGCAGGATTGGACAGGCCAGCAATCAGCCCCAGCATTTT.

The chain links TRBV10-3 to TRBJ1-1, with 7 bases matching TRBD1. Germline V gene sequence: CDR1 ENHRY, CDR2 SYGVKD. J was trimmed by 0 bases and V by 9 bases; bases with no gene match: 4. The CDR3 runs to 13 residues. The CDR3 nucleotides read TGTGCCATAGGGACAGATATGAACACTGAAGCTTTCTTT. Translated, it gives CAIGTDMNTEAFF.

This chain uses TRBV7-2 with TRBJ1-6, with TRBD1 matching 9 bases. The V gene's germline CDR1 is SGHTA and CDR2 FQGNSA. The CDR3 is made up of 17 amino acids. Trimming at V came to 1 base and at J to 6 bases, leaving 7 bases not matched to a gene. This chain's CDR3 is CASSLVLGTGRNSPLHF. The CDR3 DNA sequence: TGTGCCAGCAGCTTAGTTTTAGGGACAGGGCGTAATTCACCCCTCCACTTT. Looking up the rest from reference TRBV7-2 and TRBJ1-6 gives the full variable domain: GAGVSQSPSNKVTEKGKDVELRCDPISGHTALYWYRQSLGQGLEFLIYFQGNSAPDKSGLPSDRFSAERTGGSVSTLTIQRTQQEDSAVYLCASSLVLGTGRNSPLHFGNGTRLTVT.

The V gene is TRBV6-5, the J gene TRBJ1-5; tentative D call: TRBD1 (6 bases). The CDR3 length is 15 residues. Between the trimmed V and J ends, which lost 0 bases and 6 bases, there was a span of 12 bases. The V gene's germline CDR1 is MNHEY and CDR2 SVGAGI. CDR3 loop: CASSYSRGGGQPQHF. CDR3 bases: TGTGCCAGCAGTTACTCGAGGGGGGGCGGTCAGCCCCAGCATTTT.

The chain carries TRBV6-6 and TRBJ2-7; the D is unclear. Trimming cost V 1 base and J 9 bases, with 10 bases left between them. The CDR3 runs 12 residues. Germline V lookup: CDR1 MNHNY, CDR2 SVGAGI (reference sequence). CDR3: CASSYYSAVQYF. Here the CDR3 DNA reads TGTGCCAGCAGTTACTACTCCGCCGTGCAGTACTTC.

V is TRBV5-5 and J is TRBJ2-3; 7 bases agree with TRBD2. The CDR3 runs 15 residues. Trimming cost V 0 bases and J 1 base; bases outside gene matches: 2. CDR1 is SGHKS and CDR2 is YYEKEE in the germline V gene (reference sequence). For the CDR3, the DNA is TGTGCCAGCAGCTTGGTTACTAGCGGCACAGATACGCAGTATTTT. Translation: CASSLVTSGTDTQYF.

The V call is TRBV7-9, the J call TRBJ2-7; 9 positions agree with TRBD1. The CDR3 consists of 13 residues. Germline trimming cut 5 bases from V and 3 bases from J; bases unmatched to any gene: 2. Germline V lookup: CDR1 SEHNR, CDR2 FQNEAQ (reference sequence). The CDR3 here is CASSPGQGYEQYF. The CDR3 region has the DNA TGTGCCAGCAGCCCGGGACAGGGCTACGAGCAGTACTTC.

The gene calls are TRBV28 and TRBJ2-7; 8 nucleotides align to TRBD1. This CDR3 contains 14 residues. V lost 2 bases, J lost 2 bases, and 2 bases stayed unmatched. Germline V CDR1 and CDR2: MDHEN, SYDVKM. Here the CDR3 reads CASSLTGGTYEQYF. The CDR3 bases are TGTGCCAGCAGTTTAACAGGGGGGACCTACGAGCAGTACTTC.

This sequence joins TRBV7-9 and TRBJ2-7, with 8 bases identical to TRBD1. V was clipped by 6 bases and J by 1 base; unmatched bases: 5. Germline loops: CDR1 SEHNR, CDR2 FQNEAQ (reference sequence). This CDR3 has 14 amino acids. CDR3 DNA sequence: TGTGCCAGCAGACCGGACAGGGTTTCCTACGAGCAGTACTTC. Translation: CASRPDRVSYEQYF.

The genes are TRBV7-8 and TRBJ1-1; D is uncertain. V was cut by 1 base and J by 4 bases, with 10 bases left in between. The CDR3 spans 14 residues. Germline CDR1 is SGHVS and CDR2 is FQNEAQ. CDR3 bases: TGTGCCAGCAGCTTAGGACTGCTGAGCACTGAAGCTTTCTTT. Translation: CASSLGLLSTEAFF. Using reference TRBV7-8 and TRBJ1-1 for the parts outside the CDR3, the full variable domain is GAGVSQSPRYKVAKRGQDVALRCDPISGHVSLFWYQQALGQGPEFLTYFQNEAQLDKSGLPSDRFFAERPEGSVSTLKIQRTQQEDSAVYLCASSLGLLSTEAFFGQGTRLTVV.

The chain joins TRBV7-2 to TRBJ2-3; a weak D match, TRBD2 (5 bases). The germline V gene has CDR1 SGHTA and CDR2 FQGNSA. The CDR3 totals 14 residues. V shed 5 bases and J shed 6 bases, with 15 bases lying between them. The chain's CDR3 is CASSLLEAVDTQYF. CDR3 sequence (DNA): TGTGCCAGCAGCCTCTTGGAGGCTGTGGATACGCAGTATTTT.

V usage is TRBV30 and J usage is TRBJ2-1; a weak D match, TRBD2 (6 bases). CDR3 size: 12 residues. Trimming cost V 2 bases and J 9 bases, with 11 bases left between them. Germline V gene data show CDR1 as GTSNPN and CDR2 as SVGIG (reference sequence). The CDR3 region is CAWSWGVGEQFF. The CDR3 region has the DNA TGTGCCTGGAGTTGGGGGGTAGGTGAGCAGTTCTTC.

The chain joins TRBV3-1 (or the pseudogene TRBV3-2) to TRBJ2-7; 10 bases map to TRBD1. The ends lost 1 base at V and 5 bases at J; junction bases unmatched: 5. Germline assignment: CDR1 LGHDT and CDR2 YNNKEL (reference sequence). CDR3 length: 15 residues. The CDR3 DNA is TGTGCCAGCAGCCAAGCTCCCGGGACAGGGGACGAGCAGTACTTC. Amino acid sequence: CASSQAPGTGDEQYF.

The genes are TRBV6-2 or TRBV6-3 and TRBJ1-5, with a weak D call TRBD1 (5 bases). CDR1 and CDR2 (germline): MNHEY, SVGEGT. V was trimmed by 2 bases and J by 4 bases, leaving 9 bases between them. The CDR3 runs to 14 residues. The CDR3 protein is CASSYATVNQPQHF. DNA for the CDR3: TGTGCCAGCAGTTACGCGACAGTGAATCAGCCCCAGCATTTT.

This clone has just one count. The chain combines TRBV7-9 with TRBJ2-7, with a tentative D call TRBD1 (5 bases). The length of the CDR3 is 12 residues. The V gene lost 1 base and the J gene lost 7 bases, with 8 bases spanning the gap. The V gene's germline CDR1 is SEHNR and CDR2 FQNEAQ (reference sequence). The CDR3 coding sequence is TGTGCCAGCAGCTTAGACCAGGGAGAGCAGTACTTC. Protein sequence: CASSLDQGEQYF.

V usage is TRBV25-1 and J usage is TRBJ1-6; D might be TRBD1 (6 bases). Per germline, CDR1 MGHDK and CDR2 SYGVNS. V was clipped by 4 bases and J by 8 bases, with 18 bases between them. CDR3 length equals 16 residues. The CDR3 region is CASSGSSPPGDSPLHF. The CDR3 DNA is TGTGCCAGCAGTGGATCTTCCCCTCCAGGGGATTCACCCCTCCACTTT.

About this clone: This sample includes further DNA sequences coding for the same CDR3. The chain carries TRBV7-2 and TRBJ1-2; possibly TRBD1 for D (5 bases). CDR1 is SGHTA, CDR2 FQGNSA, per germline. Trimming left V 5 bases short and J 3 bases short, with 10 bases between. The length of the CDR3 is 13 residues. The CDR3 DNA follows: TGTGCCAGCAGCACTGACAGCTACTATGGCTACACCTTC. The encoded protein is CASSTDSYYGYTF.